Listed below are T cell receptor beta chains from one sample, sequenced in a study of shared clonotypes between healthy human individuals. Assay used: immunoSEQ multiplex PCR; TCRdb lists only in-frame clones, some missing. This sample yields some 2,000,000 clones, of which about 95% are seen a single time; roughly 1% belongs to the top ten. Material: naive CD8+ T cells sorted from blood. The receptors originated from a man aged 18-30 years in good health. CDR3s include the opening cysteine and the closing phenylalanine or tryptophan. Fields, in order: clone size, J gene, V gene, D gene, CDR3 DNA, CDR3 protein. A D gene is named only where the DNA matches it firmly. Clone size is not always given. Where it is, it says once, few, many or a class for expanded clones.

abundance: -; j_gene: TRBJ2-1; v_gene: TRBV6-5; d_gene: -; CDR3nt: TGTGCCAGCAGTTACATGGGGCTCGATGAGCAGTTCTTC; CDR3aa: CASSYMGLDEQFF
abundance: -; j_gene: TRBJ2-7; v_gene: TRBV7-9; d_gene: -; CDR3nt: TGTGCCAGCACCAACTCGACAGGAATGTTGTACGAGCAGTACTTC; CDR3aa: CASTNSTGMLYEQYF
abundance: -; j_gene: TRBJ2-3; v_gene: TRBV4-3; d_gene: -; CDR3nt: TGCGCCAGCAGCCAAGCGGCAGGACGGATCACAGATACGCAGTATTTT; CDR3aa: CASSQAAGRITDTQYF
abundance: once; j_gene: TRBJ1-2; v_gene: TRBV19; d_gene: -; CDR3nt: TGTGCCAGTAGTATAGCTCACAGGACCATCGGCCTATATGGCTACACCTTC; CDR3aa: CASSIAHRTIGLYGYTF
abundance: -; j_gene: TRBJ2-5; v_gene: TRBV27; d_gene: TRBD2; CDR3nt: TGTGCCAGCAGTAACGGACTAGCGGGAGGGATTTGGGAGACCCAGTACTTC; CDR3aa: CASSNGLAGGIWETQYF
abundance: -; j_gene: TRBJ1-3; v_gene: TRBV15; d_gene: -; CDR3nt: TGTGCCACCAGGTCGTCCGAAGGCGAACACACCATATATTTT; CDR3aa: CATRSSEGEHTIYF
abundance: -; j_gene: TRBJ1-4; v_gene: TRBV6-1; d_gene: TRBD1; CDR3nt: TGTGCCAGCAGTGTCGACAGGGGCACCCTTAATGAAAAACTGTTTTTT; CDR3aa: CASSVDRGTLNEKLFF
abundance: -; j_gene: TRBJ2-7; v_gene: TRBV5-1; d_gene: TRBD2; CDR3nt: TGCGCCAGCAGCTTGCGCGGGGGGGACTACGAGCAGTACTTC; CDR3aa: CASSLRGGDYEQYF
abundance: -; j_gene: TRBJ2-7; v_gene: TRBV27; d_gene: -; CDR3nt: TGTGCCAGCAGTTCCGGGACGGAACCCTACGAGCAGTACTTC; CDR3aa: CASSSGTEPYEQYF
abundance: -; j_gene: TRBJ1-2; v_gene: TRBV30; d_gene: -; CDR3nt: TGTGCCTGGAGCCCGTCCGGGGATGGCTACACCTTC; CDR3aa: CAWSPSGDGYTF
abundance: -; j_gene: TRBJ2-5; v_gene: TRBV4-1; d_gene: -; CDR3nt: TGCGCCAGCAGCCAAGCTGGGGTGTGGGAGACCCAGTACTTC; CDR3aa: CASSQAGVWETQYF
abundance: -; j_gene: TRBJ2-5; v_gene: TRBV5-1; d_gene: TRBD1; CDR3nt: TGCGCCAGTAGCAAGGGGGCCCTCCAAGAGACCCAGTACTTC; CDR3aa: CASSKGALQETQYF
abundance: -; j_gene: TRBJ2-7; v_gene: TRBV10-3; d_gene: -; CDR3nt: TGTGCCATCAGTGCCGGGGAAACCTACGAGCAGTACTTC; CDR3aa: CAISAGETYEQYF
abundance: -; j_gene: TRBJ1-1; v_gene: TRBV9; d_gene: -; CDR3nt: TGTGCCAGCAGCGGAAACGTCGGGATGACGAACACTGAAGCTTTCTTT; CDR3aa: CASSGNVGMTNTEAFF
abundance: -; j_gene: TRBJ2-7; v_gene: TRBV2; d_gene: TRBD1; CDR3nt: TGTGCCAGCAGCGTCGGGACAGGGGTTTACGAGCAGTACTTC; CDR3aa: CASSVGTGVYEQYF
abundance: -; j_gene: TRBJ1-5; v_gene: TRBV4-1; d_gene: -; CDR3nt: TGCGCCAGCAGCCAAGATGGACTGCAGCCCCAGCATTTT; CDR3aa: CASSQDGLQPQHF
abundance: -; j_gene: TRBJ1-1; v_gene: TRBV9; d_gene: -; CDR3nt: TGTGCCAGCAGCGTAGAAAAGGGTGTGGACACTGAAGCTTTCTTT; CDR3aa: CASSVEKGVDTEAFF
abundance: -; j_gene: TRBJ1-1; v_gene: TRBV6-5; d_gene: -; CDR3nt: TGTGCCAGCAGGACCAGGGAAATGAACACTGAAGCTTTCTTT; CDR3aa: CASRTREMNTEAFF
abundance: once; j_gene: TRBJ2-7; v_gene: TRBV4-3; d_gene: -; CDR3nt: TGCGCCAGCAGCCAAGAACTAGCCCACTACGAGCAGTACTTC; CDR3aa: CASSQELAHYEQYF
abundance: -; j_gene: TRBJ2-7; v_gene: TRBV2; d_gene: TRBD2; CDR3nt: TGTGCCAGCAGTGAAGGTGCTAGCGGGGTCTACGAGCAGTACTTC; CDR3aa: CASSEGASGVYEQYF
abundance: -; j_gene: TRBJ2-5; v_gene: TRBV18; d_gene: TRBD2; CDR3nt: TGTGCCAGCTCACCGGAAGTCGCGGGAGGGCCGGAGACCCAGTACTTC; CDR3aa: CASSPEVAGGPETQYF
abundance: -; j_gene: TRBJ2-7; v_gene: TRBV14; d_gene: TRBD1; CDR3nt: TGTGCCAGCAGCCCGGGACAGGGCTACGAGCAGTACTTC; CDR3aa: CASSPGQGYEQYF
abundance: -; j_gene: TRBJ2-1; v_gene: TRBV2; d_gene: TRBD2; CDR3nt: TGTGCCAGCAGTGATTTGTGGTCTAGCGGTCCTAAGAATGAGCAGTTCTTC; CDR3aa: CASSDLWSSGPKNEQFF
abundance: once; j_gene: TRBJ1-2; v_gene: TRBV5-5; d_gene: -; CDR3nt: TGTGCCAGCAGCTTGTACACCGGGGGCATTGGTAATGGCTACACCTTC; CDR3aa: CASSLYTGGIGNGYTF
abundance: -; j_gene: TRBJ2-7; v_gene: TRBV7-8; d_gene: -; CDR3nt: TGTGCCAGCAGCGTAACTTTCCAGGGATACGAGCAGTACTTC; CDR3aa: CASSVTFQGYEQYF
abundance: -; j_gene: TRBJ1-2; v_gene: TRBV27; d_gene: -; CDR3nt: TGTGCCAGCAGTCCGACCGGGACCGAAATTGACTACTATGGCTACACCTTC; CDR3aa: CASSPTGTEIDYYGYTF
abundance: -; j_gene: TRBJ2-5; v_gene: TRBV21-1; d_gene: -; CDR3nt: TGTGCCAGCAGCGCCCACATAGCTACACTTTCTGAGACCCAGTACTTC; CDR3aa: CASSAHIATLSETQYF
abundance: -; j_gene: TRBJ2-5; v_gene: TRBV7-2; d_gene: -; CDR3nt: TGTGCCAGCAGCTTAGTCTCCGGGAGCGGAGAAGAGACCCAGTACTTC; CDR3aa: CASSLVSGSGEETQYF
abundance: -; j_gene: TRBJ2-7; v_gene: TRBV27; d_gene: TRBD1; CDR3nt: TGTGCCAGCAGTTTTTCCTTTGGGGACAGGGTAGGGCTCGAGCAGTACTTC; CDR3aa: CASSFSFGDRVGLEQYF
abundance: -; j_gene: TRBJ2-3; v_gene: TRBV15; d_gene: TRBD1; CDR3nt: TGTGCCACCAGCACCCACCGGGACAGGGCTATAAACACAGATACGCAGTATTTT; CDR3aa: CATSTHRDRAINTDTQYF
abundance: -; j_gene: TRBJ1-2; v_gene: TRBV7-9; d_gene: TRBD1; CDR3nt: TGTGCCAGCAGCACGAACAACGAGGGGGCGATAACCTATGGCTACACCTTC; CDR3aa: CASSTNNEGAITYGYTF
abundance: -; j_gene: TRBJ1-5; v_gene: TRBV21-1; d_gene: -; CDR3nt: TGTGCCAGCAGCAAAGACCCGGGACAGACGAATCAGCCCCAGCATTTT; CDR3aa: CASSKDPGQTNQPQHF
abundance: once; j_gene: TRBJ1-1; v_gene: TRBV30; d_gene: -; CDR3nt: TGTGCCTGGAGTGTACCGACGAGAGGCCGAACTGAAGCTTTCTTT; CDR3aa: CAWSVPTRGRTEAFF
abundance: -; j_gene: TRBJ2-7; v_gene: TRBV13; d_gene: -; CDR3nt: TGTGCCAGCAGCCTTGACAGGACCTCCTACGAGCAGTACTTC; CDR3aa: CASSLDRTSYEQYF
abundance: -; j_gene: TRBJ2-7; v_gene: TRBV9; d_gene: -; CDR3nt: TGTGCCAGCAGCGAGGGCGGGGGCGCCTCCTACGAGCAGTACTTC; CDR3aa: CASSEGGGASYEQYF
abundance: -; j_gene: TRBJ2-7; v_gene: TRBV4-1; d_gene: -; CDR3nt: TGCGCCAGCAGCCAAGTATACAGGGATGAGCAGTACTTC; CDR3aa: CASSQVYRDEQYF
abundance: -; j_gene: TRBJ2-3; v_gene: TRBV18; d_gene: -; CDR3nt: TGTGCCAGCTCACCACCGGGGTCAGATACGCAGTATTTT; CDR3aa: CASSPPGSDTQYF
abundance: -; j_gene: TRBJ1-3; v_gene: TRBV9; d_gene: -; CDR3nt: TGTGCCAGCAGCCAATTGTCGGTGGAAAACACCATATATTTT; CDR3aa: CASSQLSVENTIYF
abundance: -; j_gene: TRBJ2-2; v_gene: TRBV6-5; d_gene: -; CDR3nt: TGTGCCAGCAGTCTTGCGAACCTCGGGACCGGGGAGCTGTTTTTT; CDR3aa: CASSLANLGTGELFF
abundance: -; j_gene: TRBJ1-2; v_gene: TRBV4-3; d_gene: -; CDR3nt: TGCGCCAGCAGCCAGGCCCGGGGCGGCTATGGCTACACCTTC; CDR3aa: CASSQARGGYGYTF
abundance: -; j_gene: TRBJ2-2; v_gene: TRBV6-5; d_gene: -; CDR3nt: TGTGCCAGCAGTTACACGGGACACTCCACCGGGGAGCTGTTTTTT; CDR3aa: CASSYTGHSTGELFF
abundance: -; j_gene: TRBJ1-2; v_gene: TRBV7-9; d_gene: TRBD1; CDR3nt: TGTGCCAGCAGCACGGACAGGGAGATTGACCATGGCTACACCTTC; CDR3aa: CASSTDREIDHGYTF
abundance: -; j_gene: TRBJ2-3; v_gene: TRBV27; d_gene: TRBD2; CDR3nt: TGTGCCAGCAGCTCACTCGGACTAGCGGGAGAGTATTTT; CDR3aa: CASSSLGLAGEYF
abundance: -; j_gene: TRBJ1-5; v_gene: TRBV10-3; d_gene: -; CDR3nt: TGTGCCATCAGTGAGGGCGGGGGCAATCAGCCCCAGCATTTT; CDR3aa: CAISEGGGNQPQHF
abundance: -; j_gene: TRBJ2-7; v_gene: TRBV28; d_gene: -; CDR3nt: TGTGCCAGCAGTTTATGGCCGGGGGAGACATCCATCTACGAGCAGTACTTC; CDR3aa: CASSLWPGETSIYEQYF
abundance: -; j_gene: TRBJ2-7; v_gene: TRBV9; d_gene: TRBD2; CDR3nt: TGTGCCAGCAGCGTAGAGTGGACTAGCTACGAGCAGTACTTC; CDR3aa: CASSVEWTSYEQYF
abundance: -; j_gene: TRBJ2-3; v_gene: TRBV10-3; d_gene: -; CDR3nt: TGTGCCATCAGCGAAGGAAAAGGGTATTTT; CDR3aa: CAISEGKGYF
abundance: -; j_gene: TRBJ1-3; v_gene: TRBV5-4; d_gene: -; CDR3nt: TGTGCCAGCAGCTTCTGGACAGATTTATCTGGAAACACCATATATTTT; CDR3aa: CASSFWTDLSGNTIYF
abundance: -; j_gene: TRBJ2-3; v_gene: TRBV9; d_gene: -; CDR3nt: TGTGCCAGCAGCGTAGAAGGGGTTCGGGCAGATACGCAGTATTTT; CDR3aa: CASSVEGVRADTQYF